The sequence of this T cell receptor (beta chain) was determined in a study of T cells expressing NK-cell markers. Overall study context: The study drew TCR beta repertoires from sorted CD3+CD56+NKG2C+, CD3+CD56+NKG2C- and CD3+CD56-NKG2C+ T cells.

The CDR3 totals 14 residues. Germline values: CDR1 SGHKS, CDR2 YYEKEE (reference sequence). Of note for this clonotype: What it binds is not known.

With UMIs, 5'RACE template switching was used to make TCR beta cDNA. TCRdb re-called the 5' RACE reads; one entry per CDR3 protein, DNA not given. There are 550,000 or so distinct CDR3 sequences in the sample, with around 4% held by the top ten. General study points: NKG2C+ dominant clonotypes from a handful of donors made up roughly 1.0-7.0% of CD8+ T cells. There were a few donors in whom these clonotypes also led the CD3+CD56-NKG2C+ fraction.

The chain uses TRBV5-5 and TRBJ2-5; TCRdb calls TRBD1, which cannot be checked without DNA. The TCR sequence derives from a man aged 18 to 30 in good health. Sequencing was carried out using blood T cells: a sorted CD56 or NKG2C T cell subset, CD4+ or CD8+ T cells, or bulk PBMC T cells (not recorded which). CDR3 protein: CASSAPTGVETQYF.